The TCR beta chain under discussion was sequenced for a study of shared clonotypes between healthy human individuals. About this clone: Its antigen is currently unknown.

General study results and limits: A few donors showed sharing of about 4.6% of naive CD4 clonotypes.

The method was immunoSEQ multiplex PCR; TCRdb's version includes in-frame clones alone and lacks a portion of them. The data show about 2 million clones, over 85% seen once. Positively selected for CCR7, the CD45RO-negative cells used as naive CD8 cells excluded terminally differentiated effector memory CD45RA+ cells. Sequenced input: naive CD8+ T cells sorted from blood. The source is a man between 18 and 29 years old in good health.

The CDR3 DNA reads as TGTGCCACCAGCACGTGGACAGGTCCGAACACCGGGGAGCTGTTTTTT. Amino acid sequence: CATSTWTGPNTGELFF. The chain recombines TRBV15 with TRBJ2-2; 7 bases agree with TRBD1. In germline, CDR1 is LNHNV, CDR2 YYDKDF (reference sequence). The CDR3 is made up of 16 amino acids. After removal of 4 bases from V and 0 bases from J, the junction contained 5 bases not matched to a gene.